Sequencing of this TCR beta chain was carried out in a study of PD-1 blockade in classical Hodgkin lymphoma. Patients all relapsed after autologous stem cell transplantation, and there was variation in brentuximab vedotin exposure. Best responses were complete response, partial response or progressive disease. Assay used: immunoSEQ multiplex PCR; TCRdb lists only in-frame clones, some missing. The top ten hold approximately 22% of the sample, which has about 76,000 clones, about 89% seen once. This CDR3 spans 13 amino acids. The V end was cut by 8 bases, the J end by 4 bases, with 13 bases between. The V gene's germline CDR1 is LNHDA and CDR2 SQIVND (reference sequence).

V and J are TRBV19 and TRBJ2-3; the D call may be TRBD1 or TRBD2 (6 bases each). The material was peripheral blood mononuclear cells (PBMCs), obtained at baseline. The receptor was derived from a human donor with classical Hodgkin lymphoma. CDR3 DNA: TGTGCCAGTGCCGAGAGGGGGGCAGATACGCAGTATTTT. It is translated as CASAERGADTQYF. The entire variable domain, with the rest obtained from reference TRBV19 and TRBJ2-3, is as follows: DGGITQSPKYLFRKEGQNVTLSCEQNLNHDAMYWYRQDPGQGLRLIYYSQIVNDFQKGDIAEGYSVSREKKESFPLTVTSAQKNPTAFYLCASAERGADTQYFGPGTRLTVL.